The present TCR beta chain was sequenced within a study of identical twins. cDNA molecules carried unique molecular identifiers, and template switching added a universal primer site. TCRdb ran MiXCR on the 5' RACE reads and lists one entry per CDR3 protein. The sample includes hundreds of thousands of distinct CDR3 sequences, 12% of them seen just once. This clonotype came up a few times. The V and J ends lost 6 bases and 8 bases, in that order; junction bases with no gene match: 3. Per germline, CDR1 SNHLY and CDR2 FYNNEI. This CDR3 has 12 residues. This sample was also put to use in a study of yellow fever vaccine responses in identical twins.

The chain is built from TRBV2 and TRBJ2-1; 8 nucleotides align to TRBD1. Sequenced sample: PBMCs. The TCR was taken from a woman between 18 and 29 years old in good health. The CDR3 protein is CASRGTGHEQFF. CDR3 bases: TGTGCCAGCAGGGGGACAGGCCATGAGCAGTTCTTC.